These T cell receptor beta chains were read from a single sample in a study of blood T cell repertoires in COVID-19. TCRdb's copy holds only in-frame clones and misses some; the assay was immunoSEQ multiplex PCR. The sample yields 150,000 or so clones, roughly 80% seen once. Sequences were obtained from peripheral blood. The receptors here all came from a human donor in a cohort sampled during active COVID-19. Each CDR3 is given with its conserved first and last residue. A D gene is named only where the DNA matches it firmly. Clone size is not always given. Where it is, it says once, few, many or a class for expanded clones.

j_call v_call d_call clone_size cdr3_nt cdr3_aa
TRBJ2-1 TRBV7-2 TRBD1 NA TGTGCCAGCAGCTTAGATACACAGGGGGGTGAGCAGTTCTTC CASSLDTQGGEQFF
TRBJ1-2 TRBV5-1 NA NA TGCGCCAGCAGCTTAGGAGGGAACTATGGCTACACCTTC CASSLGGNYGYTF
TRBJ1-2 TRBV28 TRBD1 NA TGTGCCAGCAGTTCGCCGGGACAGGGGGCAGTCGGCTACACCTTC CASSSPGQGAVGYTF
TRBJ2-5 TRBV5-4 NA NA TGTGCCAGCAGCACGAGAGAGACCCAGTACTTC CASSTRETQYF
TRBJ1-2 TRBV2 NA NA TGTGCCAGCAGTAGGGGCCCATATGGCTACACCTTC CASSRGPYGYTF
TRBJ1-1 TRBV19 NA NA TGTGCCAGTAGTATGGAGGGTCCAAACACTGAAGCTTTCTTT CASSMEGPNTEAFF
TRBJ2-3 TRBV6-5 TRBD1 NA TGTGCCAGCGTTAGGGACAGGGGTTCCGATACGCAGTATTTT CASVRDRGSDTQYF
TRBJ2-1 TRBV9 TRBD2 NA TGTGCCAGCAGCCCTGGGCGGGGGGGATACAATGAGCAGTTCTTC CASSPGRGGYNEQFF
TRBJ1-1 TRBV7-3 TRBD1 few TGTGCCAGCAGCCCAGGGGGCCTCACTGAAGCTTTCTTT CASSPGGLTEAFF
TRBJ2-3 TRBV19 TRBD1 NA TGTGCCAGTAGGAAGAAGGGGGCCTTGGATACGCAGTATTTT CASRKKGALDTQYF
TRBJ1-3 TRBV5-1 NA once TGCGCCAGCAGCTTGTCGGGGACATCTGGAAACACCATATATTTT CASSLSGTSGNTIYF
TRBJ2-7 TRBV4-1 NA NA TGCGCCAGCAGCCAAGACCCAGATCCCTACGAGCAGTACTTC CASSQDPDPYEQYF
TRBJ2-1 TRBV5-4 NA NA TGTGCCAGCAGCCCAGGACAGTCCTCCTACAATGAGCAGTTCTTC CASSPGQSSYNEQFF
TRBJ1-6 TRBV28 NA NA TGTGCCACCTTCCGTAGCCAGCGTTCACCCCTCCACTTT CATFRSQRSPLHF
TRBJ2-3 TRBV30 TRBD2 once TGTGCCTGGAGTAGTCGGGGACTAGCAGGAGATACGCAGTATTTT CAWSSRGLAGDTQYF
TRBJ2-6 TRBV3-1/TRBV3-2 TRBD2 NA TGTGCCAGCAGCGTGCAGGCAGCGGGGCTACCTTCTGGGGCCAACGTCCTGACTTTC CASSVQAAGLPSGANVLTF
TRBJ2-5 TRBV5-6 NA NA TGTGCCAGCAGCTTAGCCGGGGTAGAGACCCAGTACTTC CASSLAGVETQYF
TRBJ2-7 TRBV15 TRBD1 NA TGTGCCACCAGGAGGGACAGCTCCTATGGGGAGCAGTACTTC CATRRDSSYGEQYF
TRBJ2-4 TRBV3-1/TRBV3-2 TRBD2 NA TGTGCCAGCAGCTTCCAGACTAGCGGGGCCCCCACGTTC CASSFQTSGAPTF
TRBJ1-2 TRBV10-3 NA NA TGTGCCATCAGTGAGTCGAACAATCCCTCTAACTATGGCTACACCTTC CAISESNNPSNYGYTF
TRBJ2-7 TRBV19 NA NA TGTGCCAGTAGTATGGGCAGGGGCGCGTTCTACGAGCAGTACTTC CASSMGRGAFYEQYF
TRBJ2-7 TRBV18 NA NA TGTGCCAGCTCTCCCAACAGGGTCCTGACCTACGAGCAGTACTTC CASSPNRVLTYEQYF
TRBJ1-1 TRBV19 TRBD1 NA TGTGCCAGTAGTATCGGACAGGGGGCGCTCAGGACTGAAGCTTTCTTT CASSIGQGALRTEAFF
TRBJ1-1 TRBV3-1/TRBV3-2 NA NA TGTGCCAGCAGCCCGAGTAACCGTGAAGCTTTCTTT CASSPSNREAFF
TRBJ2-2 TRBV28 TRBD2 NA TGTGCCAGCAGTTTATGGCAGCGGGGCCCCCGAGGGACCGGGGAGCTGTTTTTT CASSLWQRGPRGTGELFF
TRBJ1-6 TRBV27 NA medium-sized TGTGCCAGCAGTTGGGGGGGGAACGTACGTAATTCACCCCTCCACTTT CASSWGGNVRNSPLHF
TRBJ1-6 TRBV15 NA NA TGTGCCACCAGCAGAGTCAGGTGGGATTCACCCCTCCACTTT CATSRVRWDSPLHF
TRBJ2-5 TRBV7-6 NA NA TGTGCCAGCAGCCCCGGGCCCGGGATCGAGACCCAGTACTTC CASSPGPGIETQYF
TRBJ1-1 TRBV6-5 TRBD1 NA TGTGCCAGCAGTACCCCAGGGGGCCGGGCTGAAGCTTTCTTT CASSTPGGRAEAFF
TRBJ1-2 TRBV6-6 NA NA TGTGCCAGCGAGGGTCCGGGAACTAATGGCTACACCTTC CASEGPGTNGYTF
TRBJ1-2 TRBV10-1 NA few TGCGCCAGCAAACCTTGGGGAACGGGATATGGCTACACCTTC CASKPWGTGYGYTF
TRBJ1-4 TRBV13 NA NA TGTGCCAGCAGCTTACGGCAGCACTCAGGGGAAAAACTGTTTTTT CASSLRQHSGEKLFF
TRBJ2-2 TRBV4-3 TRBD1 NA TGCGCCAGCAGCCAAGCTACCGGGACAGGGGTAGGGGAGCTGTTTTTT CASSQATGTGVGELFF
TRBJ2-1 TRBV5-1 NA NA TGCGCCAGCAGCAAAGGCGAGAGGAATGAGCAGTTCTTC CASSKGERNEQFF
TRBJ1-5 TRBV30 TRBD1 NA TGTGCCTGGGGGACAGGCGATAGCAATCAGCCCCAGCATTTT CAWGTGDSNQPQHF